A single sample gave rise to the 9 T cell receptor beta chains below, sequenced in a study of T-cell memory formation after mild COVID-19. TCRdb re-analysed the 5' RACE reads in MiXCR, keeping a single row per CDR3 protein. The data hold 470,000 or so distinct CDR3 sequences, with about 20% observed a single time. Specimen: PBMCs or a T cell subset sorted from them (not recorded which). Receptor source: an adult woman who had mild COVID-19 (a few samples of this study predate the infection). Cell type and time point are not known.

This clonotype was counted at least ten times. The genes are TRBV5-1 and TRBJ1-2, with TRBD1 as a possible D gene (6 bases). V lost 1 base to trimming and J lost 8 bases, with 9 bases between them. Germline V gene lookup returns CDR1 SGHRS and CDR2 YFSETQ. The CDR3 runs 12 residues. CDR3 DNA sequence: TGCGCCAGCAGCTTGACTGGGGGCGGCTACACCTTC. Translated, it gives CASSLTGGGYTF.

In this sample, this clonotype turned up a few times. The CDR3 reads CASSWEPGTISYNEQFF. In DNA form, the CDR3 reads TGCGCCAGCAGCTGGGAGCCGGGAACTATCTCCTACAATGAGCAGTTCTTC. The J gene is TRBJ2-1, the V gene TRBV5-1, with D possibly being TRBD2 (5 bases). Trimming pared 3 bases from V and 0 bases from J, leaving 16 bases between. The CDR3 extends over 17 amino acids. In germline, CDR1 is SGHRS, CDR2 YFSETQ. Variable domain in full (rest from reference TRBV5-1 and TRBJ2-1): KAGVTQTPRYLIKTRGQQVTLSCSPISGHRSVSWYQQTPGQGLQFLFEYFSETQRNKGNFPGRFSGRQFSNSRSEMNVSTLELGDSALYLCASSWEPGTISYNEQFFGPGTRLTVL.

The chain uses TRBV20-1 and TRBJ2-7, with TRBD1 identical over 9 bases. In germline, CDR1 is DFQATT, CDR2 SNEGSKA (reference sequence). The CDR3 totals 16 residues. Unmatched junction bases numbered 13, after V lost 0 bases and J lost 7 bases. The CDR3 sequence is CSARDLVGDREYEQYF. CDR3 nucleotides: TGCAGTGCTAGAGATCTGGTGGGGGACAGGGAGTATGAGCAGTACTTC.

The chain employs TRBV20-1 and TRBJ2-7, with 7 bases that match TRBD1. Per germline, CDR1 DFQATT and CDR2 SNEGSKA (reference sequence). This CDR3 contains 13 residues. V lost 6 bases to trimming and J lost 12 bases; unmatched junction nucleotides: 17. The CDR3 sequence is CSAPRGQLNSPYF. CDR3 nucleotide sequence: TGCAGTGCCCCCCGGGGACAGTTAAATTCCCCGTACTTC.

This sequence joins TRBV5-1 and TRBJ1-1; 7 nucleotides agree with TRBD1. Germline assignment: CDR1 SGHRS and CDR2 YFSETQ. V shed 6 bases and J 7 bases; nucleotides not matched to a gene: 9. The CDR3 extends over 13 amino acids. The CDR3 DNA follows: TGCGCCAGCAAAGTTACGGGACAGCTTGAAGCTTTCTTT. Protein: CASKVTGQLEAFF.

The table lists this clonotype with a few counts. The chain joins TRBV24-1 to TRBJ2-2; 9 bases align to TRBD1. The junction had 8 bases not matched to a gene; V was cut back by 9 bases and J by 1 base. The CDR3 length is 16 residues. Germline V gene lookup returns CDR1 KGHDR and CDR2 SFDVKD. The CDR3, as DNA: TGTGCCACCTCTGATCCGGGACAGGGGAACACCGGGGAGCTGTTTTTT. Translation: CATSDPGQGNTGELFF.

This clonotype was counted a few times. The chain recombines TRBV28 with TRBJ1-2; D is undetermined. V dropped 8 bases and J dropped 4 bases, with 8 bases sitting between them. This CDR3 has 11 residues. In germline, CDR1 is MDHEN, CDR2 SYDVKM. CDR3 residues: CASDGLYGYTF. CDR3 DNA sequence: TGTGCCAGCGATGGGCTCTATGGCTACACCTTC.

This sequence joins TRBV4-2 and TRBJ2-2; D not resolved. Trimming shortened V by 0 bases and J by 4 bases, and 9 bases separated the two germline ends. Germline CDR1 is LGHNA and CDR2 is YNFKEQ. The CDR3 sequence is 15 residues long. The CDR3 nucleotides are TGTGCCAGCAGCCAAGATCTCCGGAGCACCGGGGAGCTGTTTTTT. This sequence encodes CASSQDLRSTGELFF.

This chain uses TRBV29-1 with TRBJ2-7; D is perhaps TRBD1 (6 bases). The ends were cut back, 6 bases at V and 2 bases at J, with 17 bases in the middle. This CDR3 has 14 amino acids. Germline V lookup: CDR1 SQVTM, CDR2 ANQGSEA. This CDR3 reads CSVEQGLNPYEQYF. The CDR3 DNA follows: TGCAGCGTAGAACAGGGTTTGAACCCCTACGAGCAGTACTTC.